A single sample gave rise to the 12 T cell receptor beta chains below, sequenced in a study of PD-1 blockade in classical Hodgkin lymphoma. Documented time point: newly diagnosed, previously untreated cHL patient sample. Isolation of CD4+ T cells from thawed PBMCs was performed by magnetic negative selection. Repertoires were generated with immunoSEQ multiplex PCR, while TCRdb's copy carries only in-frame clones and drops some. The sample lists some 28,000 clones; 70% to 90% were seen once. The specimen sequenced was CD4+ T cells from blood. These receptors all come from a human donor with classical Hodgkin lymphoma.

The CDR3 spells CASSRAGTGGQPQHF. In DNA form, the CDR3 reads TGTGCCAGCAGCCGAGCCGGGACAGGGGGTCAGCCCCAGCATTTT. This chain uses TRBV5-4 with TRBJ1-5; TRBD1 agrees at 11 bases. Germline V lookup: CDR1 SGHNT, CDR2 YYREEE (reference sequence). The CDR3 covers 15 residues. With 4 bases clipped from V and 6 bases from J, the junction kept 6 bases outside the gene matches.

The chain is built from TRBV28 and TRBJ2-2; the match to TRBD1 covers 9 bases. Germline-derived CDR1 and CDR2 are MDHEN and SYDVKM. With V trimmed by 4 bases and J by 4 bases, 4 bases remained unmatched. The CDR3 sequence is 15 residues long. The CDR3 protein is CASSSGQGPTGELFF. CDR3 sequence (DNA): TGTGCCAGCAGTTCGGGACAGGGTCCCACCGGGGAGCTGTTTTTT.

The chain couples TRBV5-6 to TRBJ2-5, with 7 bases fitting TRBD2. This CDR3 has 14 residues. Trimming cost V 1 base and J 8 bases; bases outside gene matches: 8. Germline lookup yields CDR1 SGHDT and CDR2 YYEEEE. In DNA form, the CDR3 reads TGTGCCAGCAGCTTGCAGGGAGGGCCCGACACCCAGTACTTC. Protein product: CASSLQGGPDTQYF.

The rearrangement uses TRBV18 and TRBJ2-7; D possibly matches TRBD1 or TRBD2 (5 bases each). CDR3 length: 15 residues. V was shortened by 3 bases and J by 2 bases, with 14 bases between the two germline ends. Germline V CDR1 and CDR2: KGHSH, LQKENI. CDR3 nucleotides: TGTGCCAGCTCACCTATTCCGGGGCCGACCTACGAGCAGTACTTC. Protein sequence: CASSPIPGPTYEQYF. Using reference TRBV18 and TRBJ2-7 for the parts outside the CDR3, the full variable domain is NAGVMQNPRHLVRRRGQEARLRCSPMKGHSHVYWYRQLPEEGLKFMVYLQKENIIDESGMPKERFSAEFPKEGPSILRIQQVVRGDSAAYFCASSPIPGPTYEQYFGPGTRLTVT.

The rearrangement joins TRBV28 to TRBJ2-1, with 9 nucleotides matching TRBD2. This CDR3 has 14 amino acids. In germline, CDR1 is MDHEN, CDR2 SYDVKM. The junction had 11 bases not matched to a gene; V was cut back by 4 bases and J by 13 bases. The chain's CDR3 is CASSSPGLARHQFF. DNA for the CDR3: TGTGCCAGCAGTTCCCCGGGACTAGCAAGGCATCAGTTCTTC. Based on the CDR3 plus reference TRBV28 and TRBJ2-1, the full variable domain is DVKVTQSSRYLVKRTGEKVFLECVQDMDHENMFWYRQDPGLGLRLIYFSYDVKMKEKGDIPEGYSVSREKKERFSLILESASTNQTSMYLCASSSPGLARHQFFGPGTRLTVL.

The rearrangement joins TRBV10-3 to TRBJ2-2; 11 positions match TRBD2. The CDR3 loop spans 17 amino acids. V was clipped by 9 bases and J by 4 bases; unmatched bases: 13. Germline V gene lookup returns CDR1 ENHRY and CDR2 SYGVKD. The CDR3 DNA follows: TGTGCCATAGGTGGGACTAGCGGAAGAACTCGCACCGGGGAGCTGTTTTTT. Its translation is CAIGGTSGRTRTGELFF.

The V and J genes are TRBV28 and TRBJ1-4, with D perhaps matching TRBD1 (6 bases). Trimming took 7 bases from V and 8 from J, leaving 17 bases between them. The CDR3 covers 14 residues. Germline V gene lookup returns CDR1 MDHEN and CDR2 SYDVKM. The CDR3 nucleotides are TGTGCCAGCACCCCAGGGGCATTCCGAGAAAAACTGTTTTTT. Its protein product is CASTPGAFREKLFF. The whole variable domain, remainder taken from reference TRBV28 and TRBJ1-4, is DVKVTQSSRYLVKRTGEKVFLECVQDMDHENMFWYRQDPGLGLRLIYFSYDVKMKEKGDIPEGYSVSREKKERFSLILESASTNQTSMYLCASTPGAFREKLFFGSGTQLSVL.

This clone has a single count. The chain joins TRBV7-2 to TRBJ2-1, with TRBD1 matching 7 bases. This CDR3 comprises 13 residues. Germline lookup yields CDR1 SGHTA and CDR2 FQGNSA. J was trimmed by 5 bases and V by 5 bases; bases with no gene match: 3. DNA of the CDR3: TGTGCCAGCAGCAAAGACAGGGACAATGAGCAGTTCTTC. As protein: CASSKDRDNEQFF.

Only one count was recorded for this clone. The chain couples TRBV2 to TRBJ1-1; D ambiguous. Germline V gene sequence: CDR1 SNHLY, CDR2 FYNNEI. The V and J ends lost 4 bases and 1 base respectively, with 13 bases between them. The CDR3 length is 15 residues. CDR3 loop: CASSGWRVANTEAFF. The CDR3 region has the DNA TGTGCCAGCAGTGGTTGGAGGGTTGCGAACACTGAAGCTTTCTTT.

V gene TRBV5-1 combines with J gene TRBJ1-4, with a possible D match to TRBD1 (5 bases). This CDR3 has 14 amino acids. Trimming took 2 bases from V and 3 from J, leaving 8 bases between them. CDR1 SGHRS and CDR2 YFSETQ come from the germline V gene. The CDR3 bases are TGCGCCAGCAGCTTCCGGGGGGCTAATGAAAAACTGTTTTTT. The encoded protein is CASSFRGANEKLFF.

In its sample, this clone was seen once. The V and J genes are TRBV19 and TRBJ2-6; tentatively, D is TRBD1 (5 bases). This CDR3 is built from 15 residues. The V gene's germline CDR1 is LNHDA and CDR2 SQIVND (reference sequence). V dropped 3 bases and J dropped 0 bases, with 6 bases sitting between them. DNA of the CDR3: TGTGCCAGTAGTATTAGGGGCTCTGGGGCCAACGTCCTGACTTTC. The encoded protein is CASSIRGSGANVLTF.

The V and J genes are TRBV7-3 and TRBJ2-1; D call uncertain. V was cut by 4 bases and J by 10 bases, with 11 bases left in between. This CDR3 has 12 amino acids. Germline V lookup: CDR1 SGHTA, CDR2 FQGTGA. CDR3 nucleotide sequence: TGTGCCAGCAGCTCGGGCCACCGGGAGCAGTTCTTC. This codes for CASSSGHREQFF.